This T cell receptor beta chain was sequenced during a study of human T cells and chemical hapten exposure. This clonotype was detected only a few times. Time point in this sample: patch test 3, about 24 weeks after DPC sensitization. Treatment here: therapeutic diphenylcyclopropenone sensitization with weekly scalp DPC. TCRdb processed the RACE reads anew with MiXCR; each CDR3 protein has one entry. The sample consists of more than 85,000 distinct CDR3 sequences, less than 40% of them appearing once. The CDR3 is 14 amino acids. Germline V lookup: CDR1 SGHAT, CDR2 FQDESV (reference sequence). The V and J ends lost 6 bases and 2 bases respectively, with 12 bases between them.

The rearrangement links TRBV11-1 to TRBJ2-3; possibly TRBD2 for D (5 bases). Sequenced material: whole blood, taken in connection with sensitization to the hapten diphenylcyclopropenone (DPC). This TCR came from a man aged 40-55 years with alopecia areata. Some clones in this sample may be carry-over from other donors' samples. The CDR3 sequence is CASRRADSTDTQYF. DNA for the CDR3: TGTGCCAGCAGGAGGGCGGACTCCACAGATACGCAGTATTTT.